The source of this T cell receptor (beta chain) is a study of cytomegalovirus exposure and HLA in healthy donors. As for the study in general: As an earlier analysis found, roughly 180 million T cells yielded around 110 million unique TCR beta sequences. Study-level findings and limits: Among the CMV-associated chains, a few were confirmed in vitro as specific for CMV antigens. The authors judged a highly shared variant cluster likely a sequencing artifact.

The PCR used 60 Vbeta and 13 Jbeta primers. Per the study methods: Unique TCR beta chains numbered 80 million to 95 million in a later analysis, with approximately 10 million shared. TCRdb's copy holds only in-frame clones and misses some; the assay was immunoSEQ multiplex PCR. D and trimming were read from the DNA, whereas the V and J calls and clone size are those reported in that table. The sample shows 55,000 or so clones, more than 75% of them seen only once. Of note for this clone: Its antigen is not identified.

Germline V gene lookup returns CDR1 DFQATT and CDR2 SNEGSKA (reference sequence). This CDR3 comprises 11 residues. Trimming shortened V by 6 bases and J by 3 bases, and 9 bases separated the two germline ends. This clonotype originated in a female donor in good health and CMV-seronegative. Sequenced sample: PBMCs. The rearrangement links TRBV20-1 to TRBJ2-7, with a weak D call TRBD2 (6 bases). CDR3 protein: CSASGGYEQYF. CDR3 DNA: TGCAGTGCCTCCGGGGGCTACGAGCAGTACTTC.